The 8 T cell receptor beta chains listed next were all sequenced from one sample in a study of T cell responses to AZD1222 COVID-19 vaccine. Some clones are missing from TCRdb's copy, which holds only in-frame ones; the method was immunoSEQ multiplex PCR. The data show about 130,000 clones, with more than 80% seen just once and 3.5% to 5% held by the top ten. Material: peripheral blood, obtained on day 0 of AZD1222 vaccination. These receptors came from an adult in good health.

This clone has just one count. The chain recombines TRBV29-1 with TRBJ2-5; D is unclear. The germline gives CDR1 SQVTM, CDR2 ANQGSEA. The CDR3 has 12 residues. V lost 6 bases and J lost 4, with 12 bases in between. The CDR3 bases are TGCAGCGTCCTGGGTAGCTCAGAGACCCAGTACTTC. Translation: CSVLGSSETQYF.

The rearrangement uses TRBV12-3 or TRBV12-4 and TRBJ2-7; 7 bases are a match to TRBD1. This CDR3 is built from 13 residues. The V segment lost 3 bases and the J segment 2 bases; nucleotides outside the gene matches: 1. CDR3 bases: TGTGCCAGCAGTTTCGGACAGGCCTACGAGCAGTACTTC. Translation: CASSFGQAYEQYF.

The genes are TRBV11-3 and TRBJ1-5; no reliable D call. The CDR3 extends over 14 amino acids. Trimming took off 4 bases at V and 5 bases at J, with 12 bases between the two ends. Germline loops: CDR1 SGHNT, CDR2 YENEEA. CDR3 residues: CASSSAEWDQPQHF. In DNA form, the CDR3 reads TGTGCCAGCAGCTCGGCAGAATGGGATCAGCCCCAGCATTTT.

This sequence joins TRBV28 and TRBJ2-7, with 7 bases lining up with TRBD2. This CDR3 has 16 residues. J was trimmed by 6 bases and V by 2 bases; bases with no gene match: 13. Per germline, CDR1 MDHEN and CDR2 SYDVKM. The CDR3 bases are TGTGCCAGCAGTTTACATGGCGCGGGAGCCTCGCTCGAGCAGTACTTC. Translation: CASSLHGAGASLEQYF.

The rearrangement links TRBV27 to TRBJ1-4, with a tentative D call TRBD1 (6 bases). Trimming left V 5 bases short and J 6 bases short, with 16 bases between. The CDR3 contains 15 residues. CDR1 and CDR2 from the germline V gene are MNHEY and SMNVEV (reference sequence). CDR3 sequence (DNA): TGTGCCAGCAGTACGGACGGTGGGGGCGATGAAAAACTGTTTTTT. Residues: CASSTDGGGDEKLFF. Filled out from reference TRBV27 and TRBJ1-4, the complete variable domain reads EAQVTQNPRYLITVTGKKLTVTCSQNMNHEYMSWYRQDPGLGLRQIYYSMNVEVTDKGDVPEGYKVSRKEKRNFPLILESPSPNQTSLYFCASSTDGGGDEKLFFGSGTQLSVL.

The V call is TRBV11-2, the J call TRBJ2-1; D unclear. The V end lost 4 bases, the J end lost 0 bases, and 4 bases lay between the germline ends. The CDR3 is 13 amino acids. CDR1 is SGHAT, CDR2 FQNNGV, per germline. The CDR3 bases are TGTGCCAGCAGCTCAGGCTCCTACAATGAGCAGTTCTTC. Translated, it gives CASSSGSYNEQFF.

This clone was observed once. DNA for the CDR3: TGTGCCATCAGTGAGGCCCGCGGGGGAGACACTGAAGCTTTCTTT. As protein: CAISEARGGDTEAFF. The rearrangement links TRBV10-3 to TRBJ1-1, with D possibly TRBD1 on 5 matching bases. Trimming took 2 bases from V and 3 from J, leaving 13 bases between them. The CDR3 length is 15 residues. From germline, CDR1 is ENHRY and CDR2 SYGVKD.

This clone occurred a few times. The chain links TRBV6-5 to TRBJ1-2, with 10 bases that match TRBD1. The V segment lost 0 bases and the J segment 4 bases; nucleotides outside the gene matches: 5. CDR3 size: 16 residues. The germline gives CDR1 MNHEY, CDR2 SVGAGI. In DNA, the CDR3 is TGTGCCAGCAGTTACTCGAGGACAGGGGGGAGCTATGGCTACACCTTC. Translated, it gives CASSYSRTGGSYGYTF.